The 10 T cell receptor beta chains given below trace back to one sample, sequenced in a study of blood T cells in healthy people across ages (dated by TCRdb to the mid-2010s). Receptors were amplified or captured by 5' RACE. TCRdb lists the instrument as Illumina HiSeq 2500. A second PCR of about 6 to 11 cycles was performed with a sample-barcoded 5' primer and a J-beta primer mix. The public reads were run again by TCRdb, first through fastp at Q25 and then through MiXCR, and only productive beta chains were kept. Under each unique CDR3 protein, matching rows form one entry showing the most common genes and DNA. The table for this sample lists hundreds of thousands of distinct CDR3 sequences; about 54% of them were counted only once. Approximately 40% of the sample belongs to the ten largest clones. Material: blood. These receptor sequences come from a man aged 55 to 70 in good health.

The gene calls are TRBV6-6 and TRBJ2-5, with D perhaps TRBD1 (6 bases). With the DNA end fitting TRBJ2-7 better, the J assignment may be wrong. The CDR3 spans 15 residues. CDR1 is MNHNY and CDR2 is SVGAGI in the germline V gene (reference sequence). The chain's CDR3 is CASRRDTPRWYEQYF. In DNA, the CDR3 is TGTGCCAGCAGAAGGGACACCCCTCGTTGGTACGAGCAGTACTTC.

This clonotype was counted a few times. The genes are TRBV27 and TRBJ2-4; a weak D match, TRBD1 (5 bases). Germline V CDR1 and CDR2: MNHEY, SMNVEV (reference sequence). Trimming removed 5 bases from V and 0 bases from J, with 14 bases in between. This CDR3 comprises 16 residues. The CDR3 DNA reads TGTGCCAGCAGTCCCCCAGGGCGGATAGCCAAAAACATTCAGTACTTC. Its protein is CASSPPGRIAKNIQYF.

Comment on this clonotype: One junction end does not reproduce the germline sequence, and a read error may be involved. DNA of the CDR3: TGTGCCAGTAGCCAAGAAGCGGGTTCCAGCACAGATACGCAGTATTTT. It yields the protein CASSQEAGSSTDTQYF. The rearrangement links TRBV3-1 to TRBJ2-3; possible D gene TRBD2, 6 bases. CDR3 length equals 16 residues. The germline V gene encodes CDR1 LGHDT and CDR2 YNNKEL (reference sequence).

This clonotype was seen many times. The chain recombines TRBV5-1 with TRBJ2-5; no definite D call. The V gene's germline CDR1 is SGHRS and CDR2 YFSETQ. V lost 2 bases, J lost 3 bases, and 2 bases lay in between. The CDR3 covers 11 residues. CDR3 protein: CASSLEETQYF. DNA of the CDR3: TGCGCCAGCAGCTTAGAAGAGACCCAGTACTTC.

The rearrangement links TRBV29-1 to TRBJ2-5; 9 positions match TRBD1. The CDR3 runs 15 residues. Germline CDR1 SQVTM, CDR2 ANQGSEA. V gave up 3 bases and J gave up 5 bases; unmatched junction bases: 10. The CDR3 is CSVEGGQGFSETQYF. The CDR3 bases are TGCAGCGTTGAGGGGGGACAGGGATTTTCGGAGACCCAGTACTTC.

V is TRBV6-2 or TRBV6-3 and J is TRBJ2-7, with 10 bases lining up with TRBD1. The germline V gene encodes CDR1 MNHEY and CDR2 SVGEGT. The CDR3 is 14 amino acids. Losses at the gene ends were 5 bases for V and 2 bases for J; bases not matched to a gene: 3. This CDR3 is CASSTDRGPYEQYF. The DNA for the CDR3 is TGTGCCAGCAGTACCGACAGGGGGCCCTACGAGCAGTACTTC.

This clonotype has only a few counts. In nucleotides, the CDR3 is TGTGCCAGCAGTTACCGCAGGGAGGCTTACGAGCAGTACTTC. It specifies CASSYRREAYEQYF. This chain links TRBV6-5 with TRBJ2-7; a weak D match, TRBD2 (6 bases). Germline V lookup: CDR1 MNHEY, CDR2 SVGAGI. V lost 2 bases and J 4 bases, leaving 12 bases between the germline ends. The CDR3 runs to 14 residues.

J is TRBJ2-3 and V is TRBV12-3 or TRBV12-4; weak D call: TRBD2 (6 bases). This CDR3 comprises 12 residues. The germline V and J ends were trimmed by 6 bases and 4 bases, with 8 bases remaining between them. CDR3: CASSRLADTQYF. The CDR3 coding sequence is TGTGCCAGCAGCCGACTAGCAGATACGCAGTATTTT.

The chain recombines TRBV5-1 with TRBJ1-2; D is unclear. CDR3 length: 15 amino acids. Germline CDR1 reads SGHRS; CDR2 reads YFSETQ. The ends were cut back, 4 bases at V and 3 bases at J, with 16 bases in the middle. CDR3 residues: CASSLASSRDYGYTF. The CDR3, as DNA: TGCGCCAGCAGCCTCGCATCATCTCGCGACTATGGCTACACCTTC.

The gene calls are TRBV4-1 and TRBJ2-4; weak D call: TRBD1 (6 bases). The CDR3 is 17 residues long. CDR1 and CDR2 (germline): MGHRA, YSYEKL. The V and J ends lost 1 base and 7 bases respectively, with 20 bases between them. The CDR3 DNA reads TGCGCCAGCAGCCAAGTTCCCCCTCAGGGGAGAATGAACATTCAGTACTTC. As protein: CASSQVPPQGRMNIQYF.